This TCR beta chain was sequenced during a study of cytomegalovirus exposure and HLA in healthy donors (dated by TCRdb to 2016 to 2017). Context from the whole study: An earlier analysis of more than 550 of the donors reported 276 Gb of sequence data and around 120 million unique TCR beta sequences obtained from about 200 million T cells. An early release covering about 600 HLA-typed donors comprised roughly 300 gigabases of sequencing data and approximately 85 million unique TCR sequences. Of the roughly 400 genotyped donors, over 70% fell in the genetic ancestry cluster associated with self-reported Caucasian donors. The study was designed to test whether signatures of past pathogen exposure could be identified by cataloging public T cell receptors. The study profiled the T cell repertoires of 550 to 700 subjects by immunosequencing and related them to cytomegalovirus serostatus. In addition to the first cohort of approximately 650 subjects, a separate validation cohort of some 120 different subjects was used. The study combined high-throughput TCR immunosequencing, statistical association of individual TCRs with disease status, and machine learning to predict cytomegalovirus infection status. In a later analysis, previously published TCR beta repertoires from 666 donors were re-analyzed and high-resolution HLA genotyping was added so that TCR occurrence patterns could be studied. In the later analysis, no new phenotypic data were used to find candidate immune exposures; instead, reliance was placed on TCR beta sequences and their occurrence across donors. To decide whether each TCR beta V gene segment behaved as functional or pseudogenic, an earlier analysis of fewer than 750 of the donors relied on high-throughput TCR beta sequencing. Donor age, sex, ethnicity and CMV serostatus were compiled alongside the repertoire data. Genome-wide SNP genotypes for about 55% of the roughly 670 donors were used in a later genetic analysis, which treated that subset as a discovery cohort. Every discovery cohort repertoire had been produced on one sequencing platform. Class I and class II HLA loci were covered by the typing at four-digit resolution. The number of donors typed differed by locus, with roughly 629-640 for A, B, C, DRB1 and DQB1, 522 for DQA1, about 610 for DPA1, and some 470 for DPB1. Because of strong linkage in the cohort, 5 or 6 DR-DQ haplotypes were treated as single units for association and clustering. Among 398 genotyped donors of the cohort, an average of about 240,000 unique TCR beta nucleotide sequences were sequenced per donor, roughly 18% of them non-productive. The research as a whole found: Cytomegalovirus status was reported to be diagnosed by the classifier with high specificity and sensitivity in both the original and validation cohorts. The cohort was sequenced for TCR beta chains only, and without alpha or paired-chain data the features that could be detected were limited. Linkage disequilibrium might explain the correlated functional status among segregating V segments, but an unknown experimental factor could not be ruled out. According to the authors, the approach could potentially be generalized to other disease states and immunological phenotypes. Because some donors lacked HLA typing at each locus, the association tests relied only on the typed subset. In an earlier analysis of some 540 of the donors, most TCR beta V segments appeared in productive rearrangements about 87% or about 30% of the time, broadly matching IMGT annotations. CMV serostatus was the only immune exposure information available for the cohort. A later analysis associated 15,000 to 20,000 TCR beta sequences with specific HLA alleles at a false discovery rate of 0.05. In a later analysis, most CMV-associated TCR beta chains were found to appear HLA-restricted, with HLA associations seemingly driven largely by CMV exposure. Compared with equally common non-associated chains, HLA-associated TCR beta chains in a later analysis were more clonally expanded and had lower generation probabilities. According to a later analysis, parvovirus B19, influenza, CMV and Epstein-Barr virus appeared linked to several top co-occurrence clusters. In the study, approximately 160 TCR beta chains were listed as associated with cytomegalovirus. Because counts were too low, about 15 rarely observed V segments, including chromosome 9 orphons, were left out of the earlier analysis of approximately 500 of the donors. A later genetic analysis associated a missense DCLRE1C variant with V-gene and J-gene trimming of TCR beta chains, and an independent cohort replicated the association. Strong co-occurrence of HLA alleles, especially DR and DQ, made assigning TCR associations to individual alleles difficult. In vitro tests confirmed that a few of the cytomegalovirus-associated TCR beta chains recognize cytomegalovirus antigens. A later analysis found that TCR association rates varied across HLA loci, with DRB1 alleles showing the most associated TCRs and HLA-C alleles the fewest. Some IMGT-functional V segments, including TRBV6-2 and TRBV6-3, could not be distinguished by the 87-base-pair reads and were therefore excluded. Most TCR sequences were observed very rarely across donors, whereas some public TCRs were present in many individuals. Roughly uniform sequencing depth across donors was assumed in presence/absence analyses, although this assumption may not hold. A further reported finding was that TCR beta sequences accurately predicted the HLA-A and HLA-B alleles for most subjects in the first cohort. A group of highly shared sequence variants was considered likely to be a technical artifact of the sequencing pipeline. A later genetic analysis reported fewer N-insertions in productive TCRs among donors in an Asian-associated ancestry cluster than the roughly 700-donor mean.

The germline V end is reduced by 3 bases and the J end by 2 bases; junction bases left unmatched: 7. In the germline V gene, CDR1 corresponds to SGHRS and CDR2 to YFSETQ. The CDR3 starts with the cysteine, ends with the phenylalanine, and has 15 residues. Solely the CDR3 DNA is kept, with 45 bases framed from the first base. The library was generated by the immunoSEQ multiplex PCR assay. For the multiplex PCR, a mixture combining 60 forward primers for TCR Vbeta segments and 13 reverse primers for TCR Jbeta segments was used. A multiplex PCR assay on genomic DNA amplified the CDR3 region of rearranged TCR beta genes. The amplified TCR beta libraries were sequenced on the Illumina HiSeq System as 87-base-pair reads. For the original study's pipeline: A later analysis counted approximately 76 million unique TCR beta chains across the 666 repertoires, and roughly 10 million of these chains were shared by at least two donors. A nearest-neighbor algorithm error-corrected the raw reads and collapsed the reads into unique sequences, merging closely related sequences to remove PCR and sequencing errors. To assign V, D and J gene segments, CDR3 sequences were aligned to IMGT reference sequences. For a sequence to be retained, at least a six-nucleotide match to both a V gene segment and a J gene segment was required. Rearrangements were called productive when the CDR3 lacked stop codons and stayed in frame with V and J; all others were non-productive. CDR3 was defined according to IMGT convention as the region running from the second conserved V-encoded cysteine to the conserved J-encoded phenylalanine. Sequences without an unambiguous match to a single V gene segment were excluded from the earlier analysis of over 500 of the donors. An earlier analysis of several hundred of the donors called V segments functional above 56.7% productive rearrangements and segregating when the between-donor standard deviation exceeded 5%. A statistical classification framework was built to diagnose cytomegalovirus status from the catalog of TCR beta chain sequences. In a later analysis, TCR nucleotide sequences were compared against IMGT/GENE-DB human TR gene sequences so that V and J genes could be assigned. Using the TCRdist pipeline, a later analysis assigned CDR3 sequences along with most-parsimonious VDJ recombination scenarios. A later analysis defined each TCR beta chain by its CDR3 amino acid sequence plus V-gene family, and excluded reads lacking a unique V-gene family. A later analysis removed 600 or so highly shared, low-generation-probability nucleotide sequences to deal with suspected cross-contamination and a sequencing artifact. A later analysis calculated a clonal expansion index for each public chain from normalized within-repertoire ranks of inferred template counts. In a later analysis, generation probabilities were computed with a VDJ recombination model fitted to out-of-frame rearrangements, and the resulting probabilities were checked against IGoR. Hypergeometric tests were used in a later analysis to score TCR-TCR, TCR-HLA and TCR-CMV co-occurrence, with a repertoire-size bias correction applied to the TCR pairs. False discovery rates were estimated in a later analysis by permuting HLA or CMV assignments 20 times. In a later analysis, co-occurring TCRs were grouped with DBSCAN, and TCRdist sequence similarity was added when clustering was performed within HLA-allele-positive subsets. Repertoires with fewer than 30,000 or more than 120,000 public chains, plus five repertoires with anomalous nucleotide sharing, were excluded from co-occurrence clustering. TCRdb holds this immuneACCESS table with in-frame rearrangements only. Some clones are missing; in checked studies, unresolved V genes explain under half, and the rest has no known cause. Clonal size and the V and J genes are those of that table, whereas D and trimming came from the DNA. Across this sample there are 100,000 or so clones, with around 64% seen only once. The ten largest clones add up to around 1.9% of the sample.

On this clone itself: Its specific antigen is unknown. No per-base quality is available; no much larger clone lies one base away.

The cohort was made up of under 800 healthy bone marrow donors. Cohort members were all nominally healthy when sampled, although unrecorded immune exposures were likely present. The donor tested CMV seronegative and was one of the 352 seronegative cohort members. A peripheral blood sample was collected from each donor, and TCR beta sequencing was performed on peripheral blood mononuclear cells. Genomic DNA was extracted from the blood cell samples with the Qiagen DNeasy Blood Extraction Kit. Sequencing used PBMCs. The receptor comes from a man in his thirties or forties in good health and CMV-seronegative. The sequence links TRBV5-1 to TRBJ2-7, with TRBD1 identical over 8 junction bases. Read as DNA, the sequence is TGCGCCAGCAGCTCCGGGACAGGATCAACCTACGAGCAGTACTTC. It translates as CASSSGTGSTYEQYF.